The 30 T cell receptor beta chains presented below share a single source sample, sequenced in a study of CD4 T cells in relation to SARS-CoV-2 and coronaviruses (dated by TCRdb to 2020 to 2022). No cognate antigen is known for these TCRs. CD4+ T cells from unexposed donors were collected before the COVID-19 pandemic (2011-2018). Following 10 days of culture, the EasySep CD4+ T cell isolation kit was used to isolate CD4+ T cells. Libraries were built with the immunoSEQ multiplex PCR assay. The source is immuneACCESS, and TCRdb retained only in-frame sequences with V and J called. Part of the clones is not carried over; for the studies checked, unresolved V genes explain less than half of this, and the remainder is unexplained. The sample contains 15,000 to 20,000 clones, 70% to 80% of them found a single time. About 32% of the sample is taken by the ten largest. The sequenced material came from CD4+ T cells from PBMCs, cultured in vitro. Receptor source: a human donor in good health.

This clone appeared once. The CDR3 loop is CASSLLLSRAGDEQFF. The CDR3 coding sequence is TGTGCCAGCAGCTTACTGTTGAGCCGAGCTGGGGATGAGCAGTTCTTC. The V call is TRBV7-3, the J call TRBJ2-1, with D unresolved. The CDR3 sequence is 16 residues long. The ends were cut back, 2 bases at V and 8 bases at J, with 19 bases in the middle. Germline V gene lookup returns CDR1 SGHTA and CDR2 FQGTGA. Full variable domain (rest looked up from reference TRBV7-3 and TRBJ2-1): GAGVSQTPSNKVTEKGKYVELRCDPISGHTALYWYRQSLGQGPEFLIYFQGTGAADDSGLPNDRFFAVRPEGSVSTLKIQRTERGDSAVYLCASSLLLSRAGDEQFFGPGTRLTVL.

This chain connects TRBV15 to TRBJ2-1; TRBD1 matches at 7 bases. The V gene's germline CDR1 is LNHNV and CDR2 YYDKDF (reference sequence). Unmatched junction bases numbered 11, after V lost 5 bases and J lost 4 bases. The CDR3 spans 16 residues. The CDR3 DNA reads TGTGCCACCAGCTACCCGACAGGGCGAGGATACAATGAGCAGTTCTTC. Translated: CATSYPTGRGYNEQFF.

CDR3 coding DNA: TGCGCCAGCAACGACCTCCTGGGCCATGAGCAGTTCTTC. Translating gives CASNDLLGHEQFF. V usage is TRBV10-2 and J usage is TRBJ2-1; no clear D gene. Germline V gene lookup returns CDR1 WSHSY and CDR2 SAAADI. V dropped 7 bases and J dropped 8 bases, with 15 bases sitting between them. This CDR3 has 13 amino acids.

This chain links TRBV27 with TRBJ2-7; the D is unclear. V lost 0 bases and J lost 3, with 0 bases in between. The CDR3 is 11 residues long. The germline V gene has CDR1 MNHEY and CDR2 SMNVEV (reference sequence). The CDR3 sequence: CASSLSYEQYF. CDR3 DNA: TGTGCCAGCAGTTTATCCTACGAGCAGTACTTC.

The genes are TRBV7-2 and TRBJ2-1, with a possible D match to TRBD2 (6 bases). V shed 1 base and J shed 4 bases, with 11 bases lying between them. The germline gives CDR1 SGHTA, CDR2 FQGNSA. This CDR3 contains 15 residues. The CDR3 protein is CASSLVGGAYNEQFF. In nucleotides, the CDR3 is TGTGCCAGCAGCTTAGTGGGAGGTGCATACAATGAGCAGTTCTTC.

The V and J genes are TRBV18 and TRBJ1-1; 7 positions agree with TRBD1. The germline V gene encodes CDR1 KGHSH and CDR2 LQKENI. The junction had 10 bases not matched to a gene; V was cut back by 3 bases and J by 6 bases. This CDR3 has 15 residues. CDR3 sequence: CASSPNQQGPSEAFF. Here the CDR3 DNA reads TGTGCCAGCTCACCGAACCAACAGGGGCCATCTGAAGCTTTCTTT.

CDR3: CASSPNEVLAGGYNEQFF. CDR3 nucleotides: TGTGCCAGCTCACCAAACGAAGTTCTAGCGGGAGGGTACAATGAGCAGTTCTTC. V gene TRBV18 combines with J gene TRBJ2-1; 12 nucleotides agree with TRBD2. V dropped 2 bases and J dropped 4; count of bases not matched to a gene: 9. The CDR3 runs 18 residues. Germline CDR1 is KGHSH and CDR2 is LQKENI.

This chain joins TRBV5-1 and TRBJ2-5; D is undetermined. The V and J ends lost 1 base and 0 bases respectively, with 7 bases between them. Germline V gene sequence: CDR1 SGHRS, CDR2 YFSETQ. This CDR3 region has 14 residues. CDR3 sequence: CASSLYSYQETQYF. CDR3 sequence (DNA): TGCGCCAGCAGCTTGTACAGCTACCAAGAGACCCAGTACTTC.

The chain is built from TRBV3-1 (or the pseudogene TRBV3-2) and TRBJ2-3; D remains ambiguous. The CDR3 runs to 14 residues. Germline V gene lookup returns CDR1 LGHDT and CDR2 YNNKEL (reference sequence). Trimming left V 1 base short and J 2 bases short, with 7 bases between. DNA of the CDR3: TGTGCCAGCAGCCAAGGGACGGCCACAGATACGCAGTATTTT. Residues: CASSQGTATDTQYF.

This clone is deemed large (0.1 to 1%). V is TRBV3-1 (or the pseudogene TRBV3-2) and J is TRBJ1-4; D remains ambiguous. CDR1 is LGHDT and CDR2 is YNNKEL in the germline V gene (reference sequence). The length of the CDR3 is 15 residues. The V gene lost 0 bases and the J gene lost 11 bases, with 16 bases spanning the gap. CDR3 coding DNA: TGTGCCAGCAGCCAAGAGGTCATATATGCGCGGAAACTGTTTTTT. Its protein is CASSQEVIYARKLFF.

The J gene is TRBJ1-2, the V gene TRBV30; the D gene is possibly TRBD1 (5 bases). Trimming shortened V by 3 bases and J by 3 bases, and 11 bases separated the two germline ends. The CDR3 extends over 13 amino acids. Germline V gives CDR1 GTSNPN, CDR2 SVGIG (reference sequence). In DNA, the CDR3 is TGTGCCTGGAGCGTAGGGGTAGACTATGGCTACACCTTC. This encodes CAWSVGVDYGYTF.

The chain combines TRBV19 with TRBJ1-2, with 7 bases lining up with TRBD1. Germline CDR1 is LNHDA and CDR2 is SQIVND (reference sequence). J gave up 3 bases and V 6 bases, and 1 base lay outside the gene matches. The CDR3 loop spans 12 amino acids. This CDR3 is CASSDRDYGYTF. CDR3 nucleotide sequence: TGTGCCAGTAGCGACAGGGACTATGGCTACACCTTC.

This clone occurred once. The rearrangement links TRBV5-1 to TRBJ1-6; 7 bases align to TRBD1. The CDR3 is 15 amino acids. Germline CDR1 and CDR2: SGHRS and YFSETQ. Trimming removed 3 bases from V and 0 bases from J; junction bases left unmatched: 0. Written as DNA, the CDR3 is TGCGCCAGCAGCTGGGACAGCTCCTATAATTCACCCCTCCACTTT. Its protein product is CASSWDSSYNSPLHF.

This chain connects TRBV18 to TRBJ2-2; D may be TRBD1 (6 bases). The V gene's germline CDR1 is KGHSH and CDR2 LQKENI. This CDR3 contains 15 residues. The V end was cut by 6 bases, the J end by 2 bases, with 13 bases between. The CDR3 coding sequence is TGTGCCAGCTCGTCTAGACAGGAAAACACCGGGGAGCTGTTTTTT. This sequence encodes CASSSRQENTGELFF.

The rearrangement uses TRBV27 and TRBJ2-5; TRBD2 aligns across 10 bases. CDR1 MNHEY and CDR2 SMNVEV come from the germline V gene (reference sequence). V lost 6 bases, J lost 5 bases, and 3 bases stayed unmatched. This CDR3 has 13 residues. The DNA of the CDR3 is TGTGCCAGCAGACAAGCGGGAGGGGAGACCCAGTACTTC. Protein product: CASRQAGGETQYF.

The gene calls are TRBV6-5 and TRBJ2-2; 8 bases agree with TRBD1. This CDR3 contains 15 residues. V shed 8 bases, J shed 5 bases, and the junction held 10 bases outside the gene matches. Germline V gives CDR1 MNHEY, CDR2 SVGAGI. The CDR3 sequence: CASGLGQGRTGELFF. CDR3 in DNA: TGTGCCAGCGGTCTTGGACAGGGAAGGACCGGGGAGCTGTTTTTT.

The rearrangement uses TRBV3-1 (or the pseudogene TRBV3-2) and TRBJ2-1; D gene uncertain. The ends were cut back, 3 bases at V and 6 bases at J, with 3 bases in the middle. Germline V gene lookup returns CDR1 LGHDT and CDR2 YNNKEL (reference sequence). The length of the CDR3 is 11 residues. Here the CDR3 DNA reads TGTGCCAGCAGCCAGACCAATGAGCAGTTCTTC. It yields the protein CASSQTNEQFF.

This clone has just one count. This chain uses TRBV18 with TRBJ2-3, with D perhaps matching TRBD1 (5 bases). This CDR3 is 14 amino acids long. Germline assignment: CDR1 KGHSH and CDR2 LQKENI. Trimming removed 3 bases at V and 0 bases at J, with 7 bases between. CDR3 region: CASSPTASTDTQYF. Written as DNA, the CDR3 is TGTGCCAGCTCACCGACAGCTAGCACAGATACGCAGTATTTT.

The J gene is TRBJ1-5, the V gene TRBV6-5; D unresolved. The V end was cut by 2 bases, the J end by 0 bases, with 11 bases between. CDR1 MNHEY and CDR2 SVGAGI come from the germline V gene. This CDR3 contains 16 residues. The CDR3 reads CASSYAPVYSNQPQHF. The CDR3 DNA is TGTGCCAGCAGTTACGCTCCAGTCTATAGCAATCAGCCCCAGCATTTT.

This clone occurred once. The chain combines TRBV5-4 with TRBJ2-3, with TRBD2 identical over 7 bases. Germline V gives CDR1 SGHNT, CDR2 YYREEE (reference sequence). There are 17 residues in the CDR3. V dropped 0 bases and J dropped 1; count of bases not matched to a gene: 8. The CDR3 reads CASSLAREGGRTDTQYF. CDR3 nucleotides: TGTGCCAGCAGCTTGGCCAGGGAGGGCGGCCGCACAGATACGCAGTATTTT.

The chain carries TRBV6-5 and TRBJ1-1; D gene uncertain. Per germline, CDR1 MNHEY and CDR2 SVGAGI. This CDR3 region has 13 residues. The V gene lost 6 bases and the J gene lost 3 bases, with 11 bases spanning the gap. The CDR3 loop reads CASRAPSDTEAFF. As DNA, the CDR3 is TGTGCCAGCAGAGCCCCGTCAGACACTGAAGCTTTCTTT.

The CDR3: CASSVGVAGGPYNEQFF. In DNA, the CDR3 is TGTGCCAGCAGCGTAGGGGTAGCGGGAGGACCCTACAATGAGCAGTTCTTC. The chain joins TRBV9 to TRBJ2-1, with 10 bases matching TRBD2. Trimming took 0 bases from V and 2 from J; bases not matched to a gene: 5. This CDR3 is 17 amino acids long. The V gene's germline CDR1 is SGDLS and CDR2 YYNGEE.

Only a few counts were recorded for this clone. This sequence joins TRBV6-5 and TRBJ2-1; TRBD2 is a possible D gene (5 bases). This CDR3 region has 11 residues. The V end was cut by 7 bases, the J end by 7 bases, with 8 bases between. Germline V gives CDR1 MNHEY, CDR2 SVGAGI. The CDR3 coding sequence is TGTGCCAGCACGCGAGGGAATGAGCAGTTCTTC. Protein product: CASTRGNEQFF.

The CDR3 region has the DNA TGTGCCGTCCGGGGCGGGGTATCATATTTGGGCTACACCTTC. This encodes CAVRGGVSYLGYTF. This chain joins TRBV28 and TRBJ1-2, with D possibly matching TRBD1 (5 bases). Trimming removed 11 bases at V and 8 bases at J, with 24 bases between. Germline V gene lookup returns CDR1 MDHEN and CDR2 SYDVKM. The CDR3 is 14 amino acids.

V is TRBV5-5 and J is TRBJ2-7; D remains unclear. CDR1 SGHKS and CDR2 YYEKEE come from the germline V gene (reference sequence). This CDR3 comprises 12 residues. The V gene lost 8 bases and the J gene lost 1 base, with 10 bases spanning the gap. The CDR3 region is CASGSASYEQYF. The CDR3 nucleotides read TGTGCCAGTGGGTCAGCTTCCTACGAGCAGTACTTC.

The chain couples TRBV6-1 to TRBJ1-6; no firm D call. V gave up 4 bases and J gave up 0 bases, with 10 bases separating them. Per germline, CDR1 MNHNS and CDR2 SASEGT. The CDR3 loop spans 16 amino acids. CDR3 loop: CASSVAVLSYNSPLHF. The CDR3, as DNA: TGTGCCAGCAGTGTTGCCGTTCTCTCCTATAATTCACCCCTCCACTTT.

The sample holds a few counts of this clone. The J gene is TRBJ1-1, the V gene TRBV5-6; D gene ambiguous. Germline V gene lookup returns CDR1 SGHDT and CDR2 YYEEEE. The V and J ends lost 0 bases and 0 bases respectively, with 6 bases between them. The CDR3 consists of 14 residues. DNA for the CDR3: TGTGCCAGCAGCTTGGCGAGCTTGAACACTGAAGCTTTCTTT. Translation gives CASSLASLNTEAFF.

The rearrangement joins TRBV5-1 to TRBJ2-5; 8 bases are shared with TRBD1. The CDR3 sequence is 15 residues long. Germline CDR1 is SGHRS and CDR2 is YFSETQ. The junction had 8 bases not matched to a gene; V was cut back by 4 bases and J by 3 bases. CDR3 DNA sequence: TGCGCCAGCAGCCCGGCGACAGGGGCGGAAGAGACCCAGTACTTC. The encoded protein is CASSPATGAEETQYF.

In this sample, this clone turned up a few times. V usage is TRBV11-3 and J usage is TRBJ2-4; D is unclear. CDR1 is SGHNT, CDR2 YENEEA, per germline. CDR3 length: 13 amino acids. V was pared by 1 base and J by 11 bases, with 12 bases between. CDR3 nucleotides: TGTGCCAGCAGCTTAGTTCGAGACTCCCTTCAGTACTTC. This translates into CASSLVRDSLQYF.

This clone was observed a single time. Here the CDR3 DNA reads TGTGCCAGCGACGGAGGCGGCGAGCAGTACTTC. This translates into CASDGGGEQYF. V gene TRBV15 combines with J gene TRBJ2-7, with a weak D call TRBD2 (5 bases). Germline loops: CDR1 LNHNV, CDR2 YYDKDF (reference sequence). The CDR3 contains 11 residues. Between the trimmed V and J ends, which lost 10 bases and 6 bases, there was a span of 13 bases.